These 25 T cell receptor beta chains share one sample of origin, sequenced in a study of T-cell reconstitution after alpha-beta-depleted transplantation in children. Construction of the TCRbeta library involved unique molecular identifiers. TCRdb processed the PCR reads anew with MiXCR; each CDR3 protein has one entry. The sample has about 240,000 distinct CDR3 sequences; approximately 12% are singletons. The sequencing here drew on PBMCs from the stem cell graft donor, taken from the stem cell graft. Receptors originate from a human donor who donated a stem cell graft to a child with acute lymphoblastic leukemia.

This clonotype was counted at least ten times. The rearrangement joins TRBV20-1 to TRBJ2-7, with TRBD1 matching over 10 bases. The CDR3 has 14 amino acids. Germline CDR1 reads DFQATT; CDR2 reads SNEGSKA (reference sequence). J was trimmed by 2 bases and V by 6 bases; bases with no gene match: 7. The CDR3 reads CSAQRTGGTYEQYF. The CDR3 region has the DNA TGCAGTGCCCAGAGGACAGGGGGTACCTACGAGCAGTACTTC.

This clonotype was seen many times. The CDR3 coding sequence is TGTGCCAGCAGACAATCACAGGGGTATGAAAAACTGTTTTTT. It translates to CASRQSQGYEKLFF. V gene TRBV5-5 combines with J gene TRBJ1-4; 7 bases are shared with TRBD1. This CDR3 is built from 14 residues. CDR1 SGHKS and CDR2 YYEKEE come from the germline V gene (reference sequence). V lost 5 bases, J lost 6 bases, and 7 bases stayed unmatched.

The chain uses TRBV6-2 or TRBV6-3 and TRBJ1-1; TRBD1 might be the D (6 bases). Looked up from germline, CDR1 is MNHEY and CDR2 is SVGEGT. Deletions cut 4 bases from V and 10 bases from J, with 16 bases between. CDR3 length equals 13 residues. The CDR3 loop is CASSWDVDRRAFF. The DNA for the CDR3 is TGTGCCAGCAGTTGGGACGTAGACAGGAGAGCTTTCTTT.

This chain joins TRBV9 and TRBJ2-5; D tentatively reads TRBD1 or TRBD2 (6 bases each). CDR1 and CDR2 from the germline V gene are SGDLS and YYNGEE. The CDR3 has 16 residues. V was cut by 0 bases and J by 4 bases, with 16 bases left in between. The CDR3 nucleotides are TGTGCCAGCAGCGTAGCTAGGGGCAGGGGAGGAGAGACCCAGTACTTC. Translated: CASSVARGRGGETQYF.

This clonotype came up many times. J is TRBJ2-7 and V is TRBV14; a possible D gene is TRBD2 (5 bases). V was pared by 1 base and J by 4 bases, with 11 bases between. The CDR3 runs to 14 residues. CDR1 and CDR2 (germline): SGHDN, FVKESK. The DNA of the CDR3 is TGTGCCAGCAGCCAAGGAGGGAGTACTTACGAGCAGTACTTC. As protein: CASSQGGSTYEQYF. Supplemented by reference TRBV14 and TRBJ2-7, the full variable domain reads EAGVTQFPSHSVIEKGQTVTLRCDPISGHDNLYWYRRVMGKEIKFLLHFVKESKQDESGMPNNRFLAERTGGTYSTLKVQPAELEDSGVYFCASSQGGSTYEQYFGPGTRLTVT.

This clonotype was detected many times. V is TRBV4-3 and J is TRBJ2-7; D unclear. From germline, CDR1 is LGHNA and CDR2 YSLEER. Deletions cut 0 bases from V and 3 bases from J, with 9 bases between. The CDR3 has 14 residues. CDR3 loop: CASSQEGRYYEQYF. DNA for the CDR3: TGCGCCAGCAGCCAAGAGGGTCGATACTACGAGCAGTACTTC.

The chain has TRBV3-1 and TRBJ2-2, with 12 bases fitting TRBD2. There are 16 residues in the CDR3. J was trimmed by 5 bases and V by 4 bases; bases with no gene match: 5. CDR1 is LGHDT, CDR2 YNNKEL, per germline (reference sequence). CDR3 loop: CASSLGLAGPTGELFF. DNA for the CDR3: TGTGCCAGCAGCCTGGGACTAGCGGGTCCTACCGGGGAGCTGTTTTTT.

This clonotype was recorded many times. The chain is built from TRBV7-2 and TRBJ2-3, with 7 bases matching TRBD2. Trimming cost V 10 bases and J 7 bases; bases outside gene matches: 2. From germline, CDR1 is SGHTA and CDR2 FQGNSA. The CDR3 contains 10 residues. DNA of the CDR3: TGTGCCACGGGGGGAAATACGCAGTATTTT. This translates into CATGGNTQYF.

This clonotype has at least ten counts. This chain links TRBV9 with TRBJ2-2, with 7 bases fitting TRBD1. Germline lookup yields CDR1 SGDLS and CDR2 YYNGEE. The CDR3 is made up of 15 amino acids. J lost 0 bases, V lost 5 bases, and 4 bases had no gene match. The CDR3 DNA sequence: TGTGCCAGCAGTGACGGGACAGCGAACACCGGGGAGCTGTTTTTT. Its translation is CASSDGTANTGELFF.

This clonotype was recorded only once. This sequence may be a read error, since a much larger clone differs from it by one base. The V gene is TRBV5-6, the J gene TRBJ1-1; 8 positions match TRBD1. The CDR3 loop spans 14 amino acids. Germline CDR1 SGHDT, CDR2 YYEEEE. The V gene end was trimmed by 3 bases and the J gene end by 5 bases; junction bases not matched to a gene: 6. CDR3 amino acids: CASSSDREWTEAFF. The CDR3 DNA reads TGTGCCAGCAGCTCGGACAGGGAATGGACTGAAGCTTTCTTT.

This chain uses TRBV5-6 with TRBJ1-5; the D gene is possibly TRBD1 (5 bases). Trimming shortened V by 4 bases and J by 4 bases, and 12 bases separated the two germline ends. The CDR3 contains 14 residues. The germline V gene has CDR1 SGHDT and CDR2 YYEEEE. In DNA, the CDR3 is TGTGCCAGCAGCCCTGCCGGGGCTAATCAGCCCCAGCATTTT. Protein product: CASSPAGANQPQHF.

This clonotype was detected only a few times. This chain connects TRBV7-9 to TRBJ1-5; a possible D gene is TRBD1 (5 bases). The CDR3 sequence is 16 residues long. The germline gives CDR1 SEHNR, CDR2 FQNEAQ (reference sequence). Trimming stripped 2 bases from V and 1 base from J, with 12 bases between. CDR3 DNA sequence: TGTGCCAGCAGCTTATGGGGCAGGGCCAGCAATCAGCCCCAGCATTTT. It specifies CASSLWGRASNQPQHF.

This clonotype has a count of ten or more. This sequence joins TRBV5-4 and TRBJ2-1; D is unresolved. Germline CDR1 is SGHNT and CDR2 is YYREEE (reference sequence). V lost 0 bases to trimming and J lost 7 bases, with 14 bases between them. The CDR3 contains 15 residues. This CDR3 is CASSLAESLRNEQFF. CDR3 in DNA: TGTGCCAGCAGCTTGGCGGAGAGCCTTCGGAATGAGCAGTTCTTC.

This clonotype was detected ten times or more. The chain links TRBV9 to TRBJ1-6, with D hard to call. The CDR3 loop spans 15 amino acids. Germline V CDR1 and CDR2: SGDLS, YYNGEE. V was shortened by 0 bases and J by 2 bases, with 6 bases between the two germline ends. In DNA, the CDR3 is TGTGCCAGCAGCGTAGAGGATACCTATAATTCACCCCTCCACTTT. Protein product: CASSVEDTYNSPLHF.

This clonotype was seen a few times. The J gene is TRBJ2-3, the V gene TRBV20-1; 10 bases match TRBD2. V shed 2 bases, J shed 6 bases, and the junction held 5 bases outside the gene matches. The CDR3 length is 14 residues. CDR1 is DFQATT, CDR2 SNEGSKA, per germline (reference sequence). In nucleotides, the CDR3 is TGCAGTGCTAGAAACCCGGGACTAGCGGATACGCAGTATTTT. Protein sequence: CSARNPGLADTQYF.

This clonotype was detected many times. The J gene is TRBJ2-1, the V gene TRBV6-2 or TRBV6-3; 7 bases fit TRBD1. V gave up 5 bases and J gave up 8 bases; unmatched junction bases: 9. Germline assignment: CDR1 MNHEY and CDR2 SVGEGT. The CDR3 loop spans 14 amino acids. CDR3 amino acids: CASSETGSVHEQFF. CDR3 DNA sequence: TGTGCCAGCAGTGAGACAGGGTCGGTTCATGAGCAGTTCTTC.

This clonotype was observed many times. This sequence joins TRBV7-2 and TRBJ1-2; no firm D call. Trimming took off 3 bases at V and 2 bases at J, with 7 bases between the two ends. From germline, CDR1 is SGHTA and CDR2 FQGNSA. This CDR3 contains 13 residues. The DNA for the CDR3 is TGTGCCAGCAGCTTCCTACAGAACTATGGCTACACCTTC. It codes for CASSFLQNYGYTF. Using reference TRBV7-2 and TRBJ1-2 for the parts outside the CDR3, the full variable domain is GAGVSQSPSNKVTEKGKDVELRCDPISGHTALYWYRQSLGQGLEFLIYFQGNSAPDKSGLPSDRFSAERTGGSVSTLTIQRTQQEDSAVYLCASSFLQNYGYTFGSGTRLTVV.

At least ten counts were recorded for this clonotype. The chain employs TRBV7-7 and TRBJ2-1; either TRBD1 or TRBD2 may supply D (6 bases each). Germline V gene sequence: CDR1 SSHAT, CDR2 FNYEAQ (reference sequence). Trimming stripped 5 bases from V and 4 bases from J, with 21 bases between. CDR3 length: 17 amino acids. CDR3 DNA sequence: TGTGCCAGCAGCCCGCAGAAGGGGGAGGAATCATACAATGAGCAGTTCTTC. It yields the protein CASSPQKGEESYNEQFF.

This clonotype appeared many times. The J gene is TRBJ2-5, the V gene TRBV20-1; TRBD2 agrees at 12 bases. With 0 bases clipped from V and 3 bases from J, the junction kept 8 bases outside the gene matches. Germline CDR1 is DFQATT and CDR2 is SNEGSKA (reference sequence). CDR3 size: 17 residues. CDR3 protein: CSARDLAGGTLEETQYF. CDR3 in DNA: TGCAGTGCTAGAGATCTAGCGGGGGGGACGTTAGAAGAGACCCAGTACTTC.

In this sample, this clonotype turned up many times. The rearrangement uses TRBV5-1 and TRBJ1-1; D remains ambiguous. Trimming removed 0 bases at V and 8 bases at J, with 17 bases between. The length of the CDR3 is 15 residues. Germline V gene sequence: CDR1 SGHRS, CDR2 YFSETQ. This CDR3 is CASSLESGPPHEAFF. The CDR3 region has the DNA TGCGCCAGCAGCTTGGAGAGTGGGCCCCCACACGAAGCTTTCTTT.

The chain joins TRBV27 to TRBJ2-2, with D perhaps matching TRBD1 (6 bases). The CDR3 spans 11 residues. Germline V lookup: CDR1 MNHEY, CDR2 SMNVEV (reference sequence). In nucleotides, the CDR3 is TGTGAAAGACAGGCGGCCGGGGAGCTGTTTTTT. Its translation is CERQAAGELFF.

The gene calls are TRBV30 and TRBJ2-2; 9 nucleotides agree with TRBD2. V lost 4 bases and J lost 7; bases outside the gene matches: 10. Germline V lookup: CDR1 GTSNPN, CDR2 SVGIG (reference sequence). This CDR3 is built from 15 residues. CDR3: CAWKYGASGIGELFF. In nucleotides, the CDR3 is TGTGCCTGGAAATATGGGGCTAGCGGGATCGGGGAGCTGTTTTTT.

The chain links TRBV6-5 to TRBJ2-5, with 11 bases identical to TRBD2. With V trimmed by 1 base and J by 5 bases, 6 bases remained unmatched. Germline loops: CDR1 MNHEY, CDR2 SVGAGI. The CDR3 is 16 residues long. The CDR3: CASSYWLAGGDETQYF. DNA of the CDR3: TGTGCCAGCAGTTACTGGTTAGCGGGAGGGGATGAGACCCAGTACTTC.

This clonotype was picked up many times. The rearrangement links TRBV5-1 to TRBJ1-2; D remains ambiguous. Germline values: CDR1 SGHRS, CDR2 YFSETQ. V shed 0 bases and J shed 0 bases, with 9 bases lying between them. There are 15 residues in the CDR3. CDR3 DNA sequence: TGCGCCAGCAGCTTGGATCGGACCACTAACTATGGCTACACCTTC. Its protein is CASSLDRTTNYGYTF.

The sample holds many counts of this clonotype. The chain carries TRBV27 and TRBJ2-3; the D gene is possibly TRBD2 (5 bases). This CDR3 has 15 amino acids. Germline CDR1 reads MNHEY; CDR2 reads SMNVEV (reference sequence). Trimming stripped 5 bases from V and 1 base from J, with 13 bases between. The CDR3 region is CASSPFRSGTDTQYF. The CDR3 DNA sequence: TGTGCCAGCAGTCCCTTTCGTAGCGGCACAGATACGCAGTATTTT.